The clone carrying this T cell receptor (beta chain) was picked up many times. The sample comes from a study of CD8+CD57+ T cells in acquired aplastic anemia. Study-level background: Sorting CD4+ and CD8+ cells gave DNA averaging approximately 2.9 ug.

Trimming left V 8 bases short and J 2 bases short, with 13 bases between. The CDR3 length is 14 residues. Germline V gene data show CDR1 as SGDLS and CDR2 as YYNGEE. CDR3 and TCR beta VDJ profiling relied on a genomic DNA template. TCRdb reprocessed the reads via MiXCR and lists one record per CDR3 protein. The table lists 150,000 to 200,000 distinct CDR3 sequences, under 75% of them singletons. This receptor was taken from a human donor in good health. The chain employs TRBV9 and TRBJ2-2; a possible D gene is TRBD2 (6 bases). Sequencing was carried out using sorted CD4+, CD8+, or CD8+CD57+ T cells (not recorded which) from PBMCs. DNA for the CDR3: TGTGCCAGTACATCAGCGGGCAACACCGGGGAGCTGTTTTTT. Amino acids: CASTSAGNTGELFF. Full variable domain (remainder filled in from reference TRBV9 and TRBJ2-2): DSGVTQTPKHLITATGQRVTLRCSPRSGDLSVYWYQQSLDQGLQFLIQYYNGEERAKGNILERFSAQQFPDLHSELNLSSLELGDSALYFCASTSAGNTGELFFGEGSRLTVL.